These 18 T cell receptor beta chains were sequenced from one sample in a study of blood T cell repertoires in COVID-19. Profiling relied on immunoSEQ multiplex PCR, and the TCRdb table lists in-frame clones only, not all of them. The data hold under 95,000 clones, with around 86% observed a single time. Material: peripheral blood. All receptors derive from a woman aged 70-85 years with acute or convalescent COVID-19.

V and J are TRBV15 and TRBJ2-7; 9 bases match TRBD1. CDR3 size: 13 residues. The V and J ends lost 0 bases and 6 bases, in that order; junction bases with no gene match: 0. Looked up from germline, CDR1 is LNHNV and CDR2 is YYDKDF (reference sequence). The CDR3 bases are TGTGCCACCAGCAGAGAACAGGGGGCCGAGCAGTACTTC. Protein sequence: CATSREQGAEQYF.

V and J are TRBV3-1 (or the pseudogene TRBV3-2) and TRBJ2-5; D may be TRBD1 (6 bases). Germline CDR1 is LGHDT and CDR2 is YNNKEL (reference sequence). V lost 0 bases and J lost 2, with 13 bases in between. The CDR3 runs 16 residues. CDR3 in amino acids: CASSQELRDTQETQYF. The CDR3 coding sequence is TGTGCCAGCAGCCAAGAGCTCAGGGACACACAAGAGACCCAGTACTTC.

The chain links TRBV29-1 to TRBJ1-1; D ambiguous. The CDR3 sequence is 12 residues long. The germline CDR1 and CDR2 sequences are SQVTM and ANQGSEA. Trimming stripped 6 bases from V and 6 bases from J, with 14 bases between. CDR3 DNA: TGCAGCGTCACACAGCCTGGCCCTGAAGCTTTCTTT. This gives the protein CSVTQPGPEAFF.

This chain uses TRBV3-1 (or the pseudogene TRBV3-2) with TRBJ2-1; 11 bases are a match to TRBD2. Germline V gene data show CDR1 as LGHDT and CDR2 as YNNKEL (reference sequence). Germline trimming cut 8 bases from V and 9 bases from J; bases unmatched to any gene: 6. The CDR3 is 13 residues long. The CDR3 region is CASELAGDGEQFF. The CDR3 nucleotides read TGTGCCAGCGAACTAGCGGGGGATGGTGAGCAGTTCTTC.

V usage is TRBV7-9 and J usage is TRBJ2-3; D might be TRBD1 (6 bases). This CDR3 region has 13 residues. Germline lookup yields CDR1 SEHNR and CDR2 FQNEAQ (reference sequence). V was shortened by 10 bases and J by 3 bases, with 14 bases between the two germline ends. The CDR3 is CATFRQATDTQYF. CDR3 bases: TGTGCCACCTTTCGACAGGCGACAGATACGCAGTATTTT.

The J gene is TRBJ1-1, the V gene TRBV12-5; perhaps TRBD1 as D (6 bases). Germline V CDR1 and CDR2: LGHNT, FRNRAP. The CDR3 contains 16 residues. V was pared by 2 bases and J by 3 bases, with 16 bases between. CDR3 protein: CASGLSPGARDTEAFF. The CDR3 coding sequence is TGTGCTAGTGGTTTGTCCCCAGGGGCCCGGGACACTGAAGCTTTCTTT. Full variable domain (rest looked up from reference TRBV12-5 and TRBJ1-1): DARVTQTPRHKVTEMGQEVTMRCQPILGHNTVFWYRQTMMQGLELLAYFRNRAPLDDSGMPKDRFSAEMPDATLATLKIQPSEPRDSAVYFCASGLSPGARDTEAFFGQGTRLTVV.

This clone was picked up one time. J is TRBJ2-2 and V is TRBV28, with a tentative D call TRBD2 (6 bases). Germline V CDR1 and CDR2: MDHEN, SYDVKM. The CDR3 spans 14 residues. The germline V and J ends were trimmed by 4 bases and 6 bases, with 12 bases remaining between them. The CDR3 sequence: CASSWSTGAGELFF. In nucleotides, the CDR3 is TGTGCCAGCAGTTGGAGCACGGGGGCCGGGGAGCTGTTTTTT.

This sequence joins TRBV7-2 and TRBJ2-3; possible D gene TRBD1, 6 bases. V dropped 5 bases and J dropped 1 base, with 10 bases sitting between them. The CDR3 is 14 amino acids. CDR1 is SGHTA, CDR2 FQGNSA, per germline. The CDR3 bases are TGTGCCAGCAGCCCAGGGGTTGGCACAGATACGCAGTATTTT. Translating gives CASSPGVGTDTQYF.

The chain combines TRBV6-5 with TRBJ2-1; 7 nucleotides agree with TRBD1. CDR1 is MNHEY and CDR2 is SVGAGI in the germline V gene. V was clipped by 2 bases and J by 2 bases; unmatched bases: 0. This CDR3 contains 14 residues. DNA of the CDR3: TGTGCCAGCAGTTACCAGGGGGCCTACAATGAGCAGTTCTTC. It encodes CASSYQGAYNEQFF.

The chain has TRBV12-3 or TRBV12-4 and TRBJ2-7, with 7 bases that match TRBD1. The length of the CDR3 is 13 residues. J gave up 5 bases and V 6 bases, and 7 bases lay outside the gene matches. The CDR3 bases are TGTGCCAGCAGCCCGGGACAGCCCAACGAGCAGTACTTC. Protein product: CASSPGQPNEQYF.

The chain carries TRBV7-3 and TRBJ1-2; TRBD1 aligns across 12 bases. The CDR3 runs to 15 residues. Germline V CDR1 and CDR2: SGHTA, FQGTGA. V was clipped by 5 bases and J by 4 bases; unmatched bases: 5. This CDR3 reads CASSEGTGGGYGYTF. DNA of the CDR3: TGTGCCAGCAGCGAAGGGACAGGGGGCGGCTATGGCTACACCTTC. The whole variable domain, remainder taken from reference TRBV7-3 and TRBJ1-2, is GAGVSQTPSNKVTEKGKYVELRCDPISGHTALYWYRQSLGQGPEFLIYFQGTGAADDSGLPNDRFFAVRPEGSVSTLKIQRTERGDSAVYLCASSEGTGGGYGYTFGSGTRLTVV.

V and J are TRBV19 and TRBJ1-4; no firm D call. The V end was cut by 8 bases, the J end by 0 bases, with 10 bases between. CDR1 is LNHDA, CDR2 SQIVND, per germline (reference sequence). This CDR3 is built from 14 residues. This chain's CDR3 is CASGLPATNEKLFF. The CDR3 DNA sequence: TGTGCCAGTGGGCTTCCTGCAACTAATGAAAAACTGTTTTTT.

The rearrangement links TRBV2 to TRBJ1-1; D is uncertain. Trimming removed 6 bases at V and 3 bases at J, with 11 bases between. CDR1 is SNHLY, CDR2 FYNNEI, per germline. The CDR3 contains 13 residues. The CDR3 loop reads CASSFTGYTEAFF. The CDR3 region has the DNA TGTGCCAGCAGCTTCACCGGTTACACTGAAGCTTTCTTT. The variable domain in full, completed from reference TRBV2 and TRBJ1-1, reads EPEVTQTPSHQVTQMGQEVILRCVPISNHLYFYWYRQILGQKVEFLVSFYNNEISEKSEIFDDQFSVERPDGSNFTLKIRSTKLEDSAMYFCASSFTGYTEAFFGQGTRLTVV.

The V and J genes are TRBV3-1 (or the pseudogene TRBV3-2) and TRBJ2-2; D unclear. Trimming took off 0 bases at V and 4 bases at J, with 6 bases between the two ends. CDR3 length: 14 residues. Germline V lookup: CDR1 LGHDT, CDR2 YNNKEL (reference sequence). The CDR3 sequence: CASSQDLSTGELFF. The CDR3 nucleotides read TGTGCCAGCAGCCAAGACCTCTCCACCGGGGAGCTGTTTTTT.

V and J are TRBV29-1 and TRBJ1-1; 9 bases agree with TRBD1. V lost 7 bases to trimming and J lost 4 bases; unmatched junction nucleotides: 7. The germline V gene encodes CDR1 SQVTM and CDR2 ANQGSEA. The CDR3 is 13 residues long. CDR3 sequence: CSDWDRDGTEAFF. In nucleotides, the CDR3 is TGCAGCGACTGGGACAGGGATGGCACTGAAGCTTTCTTT.

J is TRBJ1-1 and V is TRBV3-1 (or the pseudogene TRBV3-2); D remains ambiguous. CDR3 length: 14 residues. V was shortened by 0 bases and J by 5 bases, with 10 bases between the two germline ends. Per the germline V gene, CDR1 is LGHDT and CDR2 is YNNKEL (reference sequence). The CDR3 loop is CASSQDTVGTEAFF. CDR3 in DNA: TGTGCCAGCAGCCAAGATACGGTCGGGACTGAAGCTTTCTTT.

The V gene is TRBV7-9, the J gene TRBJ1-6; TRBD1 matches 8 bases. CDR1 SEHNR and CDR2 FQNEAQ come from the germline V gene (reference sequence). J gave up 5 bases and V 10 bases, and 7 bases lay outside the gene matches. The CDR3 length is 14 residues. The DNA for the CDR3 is TGTGCCAACCCTGACAGGGGCGATAATTCACCCCTCCACTTT. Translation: CANPDRGDNSPLHF.

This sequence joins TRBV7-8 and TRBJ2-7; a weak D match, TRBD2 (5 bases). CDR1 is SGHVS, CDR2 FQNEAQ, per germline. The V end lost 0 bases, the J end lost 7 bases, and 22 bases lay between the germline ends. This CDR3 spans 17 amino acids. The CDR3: CASSLAIRSGFPPEQYF. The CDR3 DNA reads TGTGCCAGCAGCTTAGCGATTAGGTCGGGATTCCCCCCGGAGCAGTACTTC.